The 29 T cell receptor beta chains in this list originate from one sample, sequenced in a study of shared clonotypes between healthy human individuals. Profiling relied on immunoSEQ multiplex PCR, and the TCRdb table lists in-frame clones only, not all of them. The sample has 2 million to 3 million clones; under 95% are singletons. Source material: naive CD4+ T cells from PBMCs. The subset denotes: CD45RA+ positively selected. The receptors were sampled from a man between 18 and 35 years old in good health. Some clones in this sample may be carry-over from other donors' samples.

V and J are TRBV7-9 and TRBJ2-5; D may be TRBD2 (7 bases). Germline V gene data show CDR1 as SEHNR and CDR2 as FQNEAQ (reference sequence). There are 16 residues in the CDR3. Trimming removed 1 base at V and 2 bases at J, with 14 bases between. In DNA form, the CDR3 reads TGTGCCAGCAGCTTAGTATGGGGAGGGGGTCAAGAGACCCAGTACTTC. This sequence encodes CASSLVWGGGQETQYF. Complete variable domain (other parts from reference TRBV7-9 and TRBJ2-5): DTGVSQNPRHKITKRGQNVTFRCDPISEHNRLYWYRQTLGQGPEFLTYFQNEAQLEKSRLLSDRFSAERPKGSFSTLEIQRTEQGDSAMYLCASSLVWGGGQETQYFGPGTRLLVL.

The J gene is TRBJ1-1, the V gene TRBV19, with 7 bases lining up with TRBD1. The CDR3 spans 13 residues. Trimming took 10 bases from V and 5 from J; bases not matched to a gene: 10. Germline assignment: CDR1 LNHDA and CDR2 SQIVND (reference sequence). CDR3 coding DNA: TGTGCCACCCGTGACAGGGAGCGGACTGAAGCTTTCTTT. Protein: CATRDRERTEAFF.

To note about this clone: Within the sample, other DNA sequences also encode this same CDR3. This chain joins TRBV9 and TRBJ2-1, with 7 bases fitting TRBD2. This CDR3 region has 16 residues. Germline V gene lookup returns CDR1 SGDLS and CDR2 YYNGEE. The V gene end was trimmed by 0 bases and the J gene end by 2 bases; junction bases not matched to a gene: 5. The CDR3 DNA sequence: TGTGCCAGCAGCGTAGGTTCTAGCGGAACCTACAATGAGCAGTTCTTC. The encoded protein is CASSVGSSGTYNEQFF.

Turning to this clone: The same CDR3 is also encoded by other DNA sequences in this sample. The V and J genes are TRBV5-1 and TRBJ2-2, with TRBD2 as a possible D gene (7 bases). Trimming removed 0 bases from V and 5 bases from J, with 11 bases in between. The CDR3 is 15 residues long. The germline V gene encodes CDR1 SGHRS and CDR2 YFSETQ. The CDR3 coding sequence is TGCGCCAGCAGCTTGGCCGGGGGGCGGACCGGGGAGCTGTTTTTT. Encoded protein: CASSLAGGRTGELFF.

This clone showed up just a few times. This rearrangement joins TRBV11-1 to TRBJ2-7; D tentatively fits TRBD1 or TRBD2 (5 bases each). CDR1 and CDR2 (germline): SGHAT, FQDESV (reference sequence). CDR3 length: 15 amino acids. Trimming pared 5 bases from V and 2 bases from J, leaving 16 bases between. CDR3 sequence: CASSLLGTAAYEQYF. The CDR3 region has the DNA TGTGCCAGCAGCCTACTTGGGACGGCAGCCTACGAGCAGTACTTC.

The V and J genes are TRBV28 and TRBJ1-4; 8 bases are a match to TRBD1. The germline V gene has CDR1 MDHEN and CDR2 SYDVKM. There are 16 residues in the CDR3. Trimming cost V 3 bases and J 7 bases; bases outside gene matches: 10. CDR3 amino acids: CASSLGRGHRGEKLFF. CDR3 bases: TGTGCCAGCAGTTTGGGCAGGGGGCATCGCGGTGAAAAACTGTTTTTT.

This clone was found a few times. The chain employs TRBV28 and TRBJ1-1; 9 bases fit TRBD1. The CDR3 runs 16 residues. CDR1 is MDHEN and CDR2 is SYDVKM in the germline V gene. V lost 6 bases to trimming and J lost 12 bases; unmatched junction nucleotides: 20. DNA for the CDR3: TGTGCCAGCAGAGATCAACTTATGGACAGGGGACATCGAACTTTCTTT. Translating it yields CASRDQLMDRGHRTFF.

This sequence joins TRBV28 and TRBJ2-5; TRBD2 matches at 7 bases. Near its end, the DNA agrees better with TRBJ2-7, so the J call may be wrong. Germline assignment: CDR1 MDHEN and CDR2 SYDVKM. The CDR3 length is 15 residues. The CDR3 protein is CASSGGILAGYEQYF. As DNA, the CDR3 is TGTGCCAGCAGCGGAGGGATCTTAGCGGGCTACGAGCAGTACTTC.

V gene TRBV4-2 combines with J gene TRBJ2-5; tentatively, D is TRBD1 (6 bases). This CDR3 has 16 amino acids. V lost 3 bases to trimming and J lost 4 bases, with 18 bases between them. CDR1 is LGHNA, CDR2 YNFKEQ, per germline. CDR3 in amino acids: CASSQGAGASRETQYF. CDR3 bases: TGTGCCAGCAGCCAGGGGGCAGGGGCTAGTCGAGAGACCCAGTACTTC.

This clone was detected only once. CDR3 sequence: CASRWDPNTEAFF. CDR3 coding DNA: TGTGCCAGCAGGTGGGACCCGAACACTGAAGCTTTCTTT. The J gene is TRBJ1-1, the V gene TRBV5-4; tentative D call: TRBD1 (5 bases). CDR3 length: 13 amino acids. V was shortened by 5 bases and J by 1 base, with 9 bases between the two germline ends. Germline CDR1 is SGHNT and CDR2 is YYREEE (reference sequence).

The V call is TRBV2, the J call TRBJ1-5; 7 bases line up with TRBD1. Germline V gene lookup returns CDR1 SNHLY and CDR2 FYNNEI. The CDR3 covers 14 residues. With V trimmed by 4 bases and J by 4 bases, 4 bases remained unmatched. CDR3 protein: CASSVQGINQPQHF. The CDR3 bases are TGTGCCAGCAGTGTACAGGGGATAAATCAGCCCCAGCATTTT.

The rearrangement joins TRBV28 to TRBJ2-2; 7 bases map to TRBD1. Germline lookup yields CDR1 MDHEN and CDR2 SYDVKM. Trimming took 10 bases from V and 0 from J; bases not matched to a gene: 5. The CDR3 has 14 residues. Written as DNA, the CDR3 is TGTGCCACCTCGGGGACAGCGAACACCGGGGAGCTGTTTTTT. This translates into CATSGTANTGELFF.

V and J are TRBV28 and TRBJ2-7, with 8 bases identical to TRBD1. Germline lookup yields CDR1 MDHEN and CDR2 SYDVKM. The V and J ends lost 8 bases and 4 bases, in that order; junction bases with no gene match: 10. This CDR3 contains 14 residues. CDR3 residues: CASALTGATYEQYF. Written as DNA, the CDR3 is TGTGCCAGCGCTTTGACAGGGGCCACGTACGAGCAGTACTTC.

The V gene is TRBV5-4, the J gene TRBJ2-1, with 7 nucleotides matching TRBD2. The CDR3 spans 16 residues. CDR1 is SGHNT, CDR2 YYREEE, per germline (reference sequence). Germline trimming cut 4 bases from V and 9 bases from J; bases unmatched to any gene: 16. The CDR3 reads CASSTRTSVTVGEQFF. Here the CDR3 DNA reads TGTGCCAGCAGCACCCGGACTAGTGTCACGGTCGGTGAGCAGTTCTTC.

The chain carries TRBV28 and TRBJ2-5, with D perhaps matching TRBD1 (6 bases). The CDR3 sequence is 14 residues long. V was shortened by 7 bases and J by 7 bases, with 19 bases between the two germline ends. Germline CDR1 reads MDHEN; CDR2 reads SYDVKM. This CDR3 reads CASTSVGTQRTQYF. In DNA, the CDR3 is TGTGCCAGCACCTCGGTTGGGACACAGCGGACCCAGTACTTC.

The V call is TRBV5-1, the J call TRBJ1-6; D is unclear. Germline values: CDR1 SGHRS, CDR2 YFSETQ. V was pared by 4 bases and J by 8 bases, with 13 bases between. CDR3 size: 14 residues. CDR3 amino acids: CASSVGSGDSPLHF. The CDR3 DNA reads as TGCGCCAGCAGCGTGGGTTCAGGAGATTCACCCCTCCACTTT.

The CDR3 protein is CASSRTGDRGGEQYF. As DNA, the CDR3 is TGTGCCAGCAGTCGAACCGGGGACAGGGGCGGCGAGCAGTACTTC. This chain joins TRBV25-1 and TRBJ2-7, with 10 positions matching TRBD1. The CDR3 runs 15 residues. Germline CDR1 and CDR2: MGHDK and SYGVNS. After removal of 5 bases from V and 6 bases from J, the junction contained 10 bases not matched to a gene.

The gene calls are TRBV6-5 and TRBJ1-4; tentatively, D is TRBD1 (5 bases). The V end was cut by 0 bases, the J end by 6 bases, with 14 bases between. This CDR3 comprises 16 residues. CDR1 is MNHEY, CDR2 SVGAGI, per germline. CDR3 DNA: TGTGCCAGCAGTTACTCGAAAGGGACGGGGGATGAAAAACTGTTTTTT. Its translation: CASSYSKGTGDEKLFF.

The V gene is TRBV7-6, the J gene TRBJ2-1; tentatively, D is TRBD1 or TRBD2 (6 bases each). Trimming removed 1 base from V and 0 bases from J, with 16 bases in between. This CDR3 is 18 amino acids long. CDR1 is SGHVS, CDR2 FNYEAQ, per germline. CDR3 loop: CASSLEGGGHSSYNEQFF. The CDR3 bases are TGTGCCAGCAGCTTAGAGGGGGGAGGCCATAGCTCCTACAATGAGCAGTTCTTC.

In DNA, the CDR3 is TGCGCCAGCAGCTTGGGACGAAGGGGGGATCAGCCCCAGCATTTT. Amino acid sequence: CASSLGRRGDQPQHF. The chain combines TRBV5-1 with TRBJ1-5, with a weak D call TRBD1 (6 bases). Germline V CDR1 and CDR2: SGHRS, YFSETQ. Trimming removed 0 bases at V and 5 bases at J, with 12 bases between. The CDR3 spans 15 residues.

The V gene is TRBV29-1, the J gene TRBJ2-5; unclear D gene. The V and J ends lost 5 bases and 1 base respectively, with 2 bases between them. The CDR3 is 10 amino acids. Germline CDR1 SQVTM, CDR2 ANQGSEA. CDR3: CSVTQETQYF. For the CDR3, the DNA is TGCAGCGTTACCCAAGAGACCCAGTACTTC.

This sequence joins TRBV19 and TRBJ2-1; 11 positions match TRBD1. The CDR3 spans 19 residues. CDR1 and CDR2 (germline): LNHDA, SQIVND (reference sequence). Trimming removed 5 bases from V and 4 bases from J; junction bases left unmatched: 16. CDR3 region: CASSSWTGGAASGYNEQFF. In nucleotides, the CDR3 is TGTGCCAGTAGTTCATGGACAGGGGGCGCGGCTAGCGGTTACAATGAGCAGTTCTTC.

The J gene is TRBJ2-3, the V gene TRBV5-4, with 10 positions matching TRBD2. Germline V gene sequence: CDR1 SGHNT, CDR2 YYREEE (reference sequence). Trimming removed 4 bases from V and 1 base from J; junction bases left unmatched: 9. The CDR3 spans 17 residues. The CDR3 nucleotides read TGTGCCAGCAGCCAAAAACAGCGGGGGGGAGGCACAGATACGCAGTATTTT. It is translated as CASSQKQRGGGTDTQYF.

This clone is a singleton in its sample. A much larger clone is a single base away; this may be a read error. The CDR3: CASSYTDTQYF. The DNA of the CDR3 is TGTGCCAGCAGCTACACAGATACGCAGTATTTT. The chain uses TRBV9 and TRBJ2-3; D is uncertain. Germline assignment: CDR1 SGDLS and CDR2 YYNGEE. This CDR3 comprises 11 residues. Trimming took 4 bases from V and 2 from J, leaving 2 bases between them. The entire variable domain, with the rest obtained from reference TRBV9 and TRBJ2-3, is as follows: DSGVTQTPKHLITATGQRVTLRCSPRSGDLSVYWYQQSLDQGLQFLIQYYNGEERAKGNILERFSAQQFPDLHSELNLSSLELGDSALYFCASSYTDTQYFGPGTRLTVL.

The V call is TRBV5-1, the J call TRBJ2-5; no definite D call. V dropped 3 bases and J dropped 5 bases, with 14 bases sitting between them. Germline V gene sequence: CDR1 SGHRS, CDR2 YFSETQ. The CDR3 runs 14 residues. CDR3: CASSSRTLGETQYF. CDR3 bases: TGCGCCAGCAGCTCGAGGACCCTGGGGGAGACCCAGTACTTC.

This rearrangement joins TRBV19 to TRBJ1-4, with 7 bases fitting TRBD1. CDR1 is LNHDA, CDR2 SQIVND, per germline (reference sequence). J was trimmed by 1 base and V by 5 bases; bases with no gene match: 7. The CDR3 covers 16 residues. The CDR3 sequence: CASSRGTARTNEKLFF. DNA for the CDR3: TGTGCCAGTAGTCGGGGGACAGCCAGAACTAATGAAAAACTGTTTTTT. The entire variable domain, with the rest obtained from reference TRBV19 and TRBJ1-4, is as follows: DGGITQSPKYLFRKEGQNVTLSCEQNLNHDAMYWYRQDPGQGLRLIYYSQIVNDFQKGDIAEGYSVSREKKESFPLTVTSAQKNPTAFYLCASSRGTARTNEKLFFGSGTQLSVL.

This rearrangement joins TRBV28 to TRBJ1-6, with D tentatively TRBD1 (5 bases). Germline values: CDR1 MDHEN, CDR2 SYDVKM. The CDR3 has 15 residues. V lost 7 bases, J lost 10 bases, and 20 bases lay in between. CDR3 sequence (DNA): TGTGCCAGCACTGTTTCGACGGCAGGGCAATCACCCCTCCACTTT. This encodes CASTVSTAGQSPLHF.

The V and J genes are TRBV4-2 and TRBJ1-1, with 8 bases fitting TRBD1. The CDR3 spans 15 residues. Germline V gene lookup returns CDR1 LGHNA and CDR2 YNFKEQ. The V and J ends lost 4 bases and 7 bases, in that order; junction bases with no gene match: 11. As DNA, the CDR3 is TGTGCCAGCAGCCCCCTGGCCAGGGGGCTGCGTGAAGCTTTCTTT. It yields the protein CASSPLARGLREAFF.

The chain is built from TRBV27 and TRBJ2-7; a possible D gene is TRBD1 (6 bases). Trimming removed 2 bases from V and 9 bases from J, with 14 bases in between. Germline V lookup: CDR1 MNHEY, CDR2 SMNVEV (reference sequence). The CDR3 is 13 amino acids. CDR3 nucleotides: TGTGCCAGCAGTTTAAACAGGGAGTTCCGGCAGTACTTC. Encoded protein: CASSLNREFRQYF.